The rows below give T cell receptor beta chains drawn from one sample of a study of T cell responses to AZD1222 COVID-19 vaccine. The repertoire was sequenced with immunoSEQ multiplex PCR; TCRdb's copy has only in-frame clones and lacks some. Altogether some 170,000 clones are present, around nine tenths being singletons, with the ten largest covering about 3%. The sample in question was peripheral blood, obtained on day 0 of AZD1222 vaccination. The receptors stem from an adult in good health. Both conserved end residues are part of each CDR3. D genes are given only for firm matches. Not every row has a clone size; where given, it reads once, few, many or a size class.

cdr3_aa: CAWSPTDRSSYNEQFF
cdr3_nt: TGTGCCTGGAGTCCCACGGACAGGAGCTCCTACAATGAGCAGTTCTTC
clone_size: -
d_call: TRBD1
v_call: TRBV30
j_call: TRBJ2-1

cdr3_aa: CASHRGRANYGYTF
cdr3_nt: TGTGCCAGCCACCGGGGGCGAGCTAACTATGGCTACACCTTC
clone_size: -
d_call: -
v_call: TRBV28
j_call: TRBJ1-2

cdr3_aa: CASSVDRARETQYF
cdr3_nt: TGTGCCAGCAGTGTGGACAGGGCGAGAGAGACCCAGTACTTC
clone_size: -
d_call: TRBD1
v_call: TRBV27
j_call: TRBJ2-5

cdr3_aa: CATSTRDGELFF
cdr3_nt: TGTGCCACCAGCACCAGGGACGGGGAGCTGTTTTTT
clone_size: -
d_call: -
v_call: TRBV15
j_call: TRBJ2-2

cdr3_aa: CASSQEQGNTGELFF
cdr3_nt: TGTGCCAGCAGCCAAGAACAGGGGAACACCGGGGAGCTGTTTTTT
clone_size: -
d_call: -
v_call: TRBV3-1/TRBV3-2
j_call: TRBJ2-2

cdr3_aa: CASSPGLATVNEQFF
cdr3_nt: TGCGCCAGCAGCCCGGGACTAGCGACAGTAAATGAGCAGTTCTTC
clone_size: -
d_call: TRBD2
v_call: TRBV5-1
j_call: TRBJ2-1

cdr3_aa: CASSGQGGSNQPQHF
cdr3_nt: TGTGCCAGCTCAGGACAGGGCGGTAGCAATCAGCCCCAGCATTTT
clone_size: once
d_call: TRBD1
v_call: TRBV18
j_call: TRBJ1-5

cdr3_aa: CASRMEGAVDTQYF
cdr3_nt: TGCGCCAGCAGAATGGAGGGGGCTGTAGATACGCAGTATTTT
clone_size: -
d_call: -
v_call: TRBV5-1
j_call: TRBJ2-3

cdr3_aa: CASTPPPGQYGYTF
cdr3_nt: TGTGCCAGCACCCCGCCCCCGGGACAGTATGGCTACACCTTC
clone_size: -
d_call: TRBD1
v_call: TRBV6-6
j_call: TRBJ1-2

cdr3_aa: CASSLDSLFSYEQYF
cdr3_nt: TGTGCCAGCAGCTTGGACTCGCTCTTCTCCTACGAGCAGTACTTC
clone_size: -
d_call: -
v_call: TRBV11-2
j_call: TRBJ2-7

cdr3_aa: CASSPGLAGGETQYF
cdr3_nt: TGTGCCAGCAGTCCAGGACTAGCGGGCGGGGAGACCCAGTACTTC
clone_size: -
d_call: TRBD2
v_call: TRBV11-2
j_call: TRBJ2-5

cdr3_aa: CATSDSRGGGTEAFF
cdr3_nt: TGTGCCACCAGTGATTCAAGGGGAGGGGGCACTGAAGCTTTCTTT
clone_size: -
d_call: -
v_call: TRBV24-1
j_call: TRBJ1-1

cdr3_aa: CATSEGLAGGTDTQYF
cdr3_nt: TGTGCCACCAGTGAGGGACTAGCGGGAGGGACAGATACGCAGTATTTT
clone_size: -
d_call: TRBD2
v_call: TRBV24-1
j_call: TRBJ2-3

cdr3_aa: CASSLSSVGGYTF
cdr3_nt: TGTGCCAGCAGTTTATCCTCCGTTGGTGGCTACACCTTC
clone_size: once
d_call: -
v_call: TRBV27
j_call: TRBJ1-2

cdr3_aa: CASSTGQGLYNAGYTF
cdr3_nt: TGTGCCAGCAGCACCGGACAGGGGCTCTATAACGCTGGCTACACCTTC
clone_size: -
d_call: TRBD1
v_call: TRBV7-2
j_call: TRBJ1-2

cdr3_aa: CASSLVMGTLLHRGNQPQHF
cdr3_nt: TGCGCCAGCAGCTTGGTTATGGGGACACTTTTACACCGGGGCAATCAGCCCCAGCATTTT
clone_size: -
d_call: -
v_call: TRBV5-1
j_call: TRBJ1-5

cdr3_aa: CASGLAGAPSNTEAFF
cdr3_nt: TGTGCTAGTGGTTTGGCGGGGGCCCCCTCGAACACTGAAGCTTTCTTT
clone_size: once
d_call: -
v_call: TRBV12-5
j_call: TRBJ1-1

cdr3_aa: CASSQLLQGRYQPQHF
cdr3_nt: TGCGCCAGCAGCCAACTTCTACAGGGTCGGTATCAGCCCCAGCATTTT
clone_size: -
d_call: -
v_call: TRBV4-1
j_call: TRBJ1-5

cdr3_aa: CASSDSGPEPFF
cdr3_nt: TGTGCCAGCAGTGATTCGGGCCCTGAACCGTTCTTC
clone_size: -
d_call: -
v_call: TRBV6-1
j_call: TRBJ2-1

cdr3_aa: CSVEAPDRVAEQFF
cdr3_nt: TGCAGCGTTGAAGCCCCGGACAGGGTGGCTGAGCAGTTCTTC
clone_size: -
d_call: TRBD1
v_call: TRBV29-1
j_call: TRBJ2-1

cdr3_aa: CASSEAYHLLAKNIQYF
cdr3_nt: TGTGCCAGCAGTGAAGCCTATCACCTGCTAGCCAAAAACATTCAGTACTTC
clone_size: -
d_call: -
v_call: TRBV6-1
j_call: TRBJ2-4

cdr3_aa: CASSESGANYGYTF
cdr3_nt: TGTGCCAGCAGTGAATCTGGAGCTAACTATGGCTACACCTTC
clone_size: once
d_call: -
v_call: TRBV25-1
j_call: TRBJ1-2

cdr3_aa: CASSVAWGLGNEQFF
cdr3_nt: TGTGCCAGCAGCGTAGCGTGGGGACTCGGGAATGAGCAGTTCTTC
clone_size: -
d_call: -
v_call: TRBV9
j_call: TRBJ2-1

cdr3_aa: CASSENFMNTEAFF
cdr3_nt: TGTGCCAGCAGTGAGAATTTCATGAACACTGAAGCTTTCTTT
clone_size: -
d_call: -
v_call: TRBV6-1
j_call: TRBJ1-1

cdr3_aa: CASSLVTNTEAFF
cdr3_nt: TGTGCCAGCAGCTTAGTAACCAACACTGAAGCTTTCTTT
clone_size: -
d_call: -
v_call: TRBV7-8
j_call: TRBJ1-1

cdr3_aa: CANRDTNQPQHF
cdr3_nt: TGTGCCAACCGGGACACCAATCAGCCCCAGCATTTT
clone_size: -
d_call: -
v_call: TRBV21-1
j_call: TRBJ1-5

cdr3_aa: CASSQEDFGNQPQHF
cdr3_nt: TGTGCCAGCAGCCAAGAGGATTTCGGCAATCAGCCCCAGCATTTT
clone_size: -
d_call: -
v_call: TRBV4-2
j_call: TRBJ1-5

cdr3_aa: CASSSPTSGPYTF
cdr3_nt: TGTGCCAGCAGCTCACCCACTTCTGGACCCTACACCTTC
clone_size: once
d_call: -
v_call: TRBV5-6
j_call: TRBJ1-2

cdr3_aa: CAWSGSPTATNEKLFF
cdr3_nt: TGTGCCTGGAGTGGTAGCCCCACTGCAACTAATGAAAAACTGTTTTTT
clone_size: -
d_call: -
v_call: TRBV30
j_call: TRBJ1-4

cdr3_aa: CASSQEALNTIYF
cdr3_nt: TGCGCCAGCAGCCAAGAAGCTTTGAACACCATATATTTT
clone_size: -
d_call: -
v_call: TRBV4-1
j_call: TRBJ1-3

cdr3_aa: CASSQGGHTEAFF
cdr3_nt: TGTGCCAGCAGCCAAGGAGGACACACTGAAGCTTTCTTT
clone_size: -
d_call: -
v_call: TRBV3-1/TRBV3-2
j_call: TRBJ1-1

cdr3_aa: CASSSGLTGNSPLHF
cdr3_nt: TGTGCCAGCAGTTCGGGACTCACTGGTAATTCACCCCTCCACTTT
clone_size: -
d_call: -
v_call: TRBV27
j_call: TRBJ1-6

cdr3_aa: CASSTENTDTQYF
cdr3_nt: TGCGCCAGCAGTACGGAGAACACAGATACGCAGTATTTT
clone_size: -
d_call: -
v_call: TRBV5-1
j_call: TRBJ2-3

cdr3_aa: CASSEGVAYNSPLHF
cdr3_nt: TGTGCCAGCAGTGAGGGGGTAGCTTATAATTCACCCCTCCACTTT
clone_size: -
d_call: -
v_call: TRBV2
j_call: TRBJ1-6

cdr3_aa: CASSPQGNQPQHF
cdr3_nt: TGTGCCAGCAGTCCACAGGGAAATCAGCCCCAGCATTTT
clone_size: -
d_call: -
v_call: TRBV27
j_call: TRBJ1-5

cdr3_aa: CASTPSGGVDTQYF
cdr3_nt: TGTGCCAGCACACCAAGCGGGGGCGTGGATACGCAGTATTTT
clone_size: few
d_call: TRBD2
v_call: TRBV27
j_call: TRBJ2-3

cdr3_aa: CASSSNGQGETPYGYTF
cdr3_nt: TGTGCCAGCAGCTCGAACGGACAGGGCGAAACCCCCTATGGCTACACCTTC
clone_size: -
d_call: TRBD1
v_call: TRBV7-8
j_call: TRBJ1-2

cdr3_aa: CASSRGQAKAFF
cdr3_nt: TGTGCCAGCAGTCGGGGACAGGCCAAAGCTTTCTTT
clone_size: -
d_call: TRBD1
v_call: TRBV7-9
j_call: TRBJ1-1

cdr3_aa: CASSARSGGSTDTQYF
cdr3_nt: TGCGCCAGCAGCGCCCGGAGCGGGGGAAGCACAGATACGCAGTATTTT
clone_size: -
d_call: TRBD2
v_call: TRBV5-1
j_call: TRBJ2-3

cdr3_aa: CASSLTGGTEAFF
cdr3_nt: TGTGCCAGCAGCTTAACAGGGGGCACTGAAGCTTTCTTT
clone_size: -
d_call: TRBD1
v_call: TRBV14
j_call: TRBJ1-1

cdr3_aa: CASSSPGVAKNIQYF
cdr3_nt: TGTGCCAGCAGCTCCCCGGGGGTAGCCAAAAACATTCAGTACTTC
clone_size: -
d_call: -
v_call: TRBV7-9
j_call: TRBJ2-4

cdr3_aa: CASSQVPGIYGYTF
cdr3_nt: TGTGCCAGCAGCCAAGTACCGGGTATCTATGGCTACACCTTC
clone_size: -
d_call: -
v_call: TRBV3-1/TRBV3-2
j_call: TRBJ1-2

cdr3_aa: CASSPGPLGTEAFF
cdr3_nt: TGTGCCAGCAGCCCCGGACCCCTTGGCACTGAAGCTTTCTTT
clone_size: -
d_call: -
v_call: TRBV6-5
j_call: TRBJ1-1

cdr3_aa: CAWRLAGGTGELFF
cdr3_nt: TGTGCCTGGAGACTAGCGGGAGGCACCGGGGAGCTGTTTTTT
clone_size: -
d_call: TRBD2
v_call: TRBV30
j_call: TRBJ2-2

cdr3_aa: CASSLDGPQGRQPQHF
cdr3_nt: TGCGCCAGCAGCTTGGATGGGCCACAGGGTCGGCAGCCCCAGCATTTT
clone_size: -
d_call: -
v_call: TRBV5-1
j_call: TRBJ1-5

cdr3_aa: CASSYSNAAAGSYNEQFF
cdr3_nt: TGTGCCAGCAGTTACTCGAACGCTGCGGCGGGAAGCTACAATGAGCAGTTCTTC
clone_size: -
d_call: -
v_call: TRBV6-2/TRBV6-3
j_call: TRBJ2-1

cdr3_aa: CASSLAKGALPYEQYF
cdr3_nt: TGCGCCAGCAGCTTGGCCAAGGGGGCTCTACCCTACGAGCAGTACTTC
clone_size: -
d_call: TRBD1
v_call: TRBV5-1
j_call: TRBJ2-7

cdr3_aa: CASSLTGSHQPQHF
cdr3_nt: TGTGCCAGCAGTTTGACAGGGTCGCATCAGCCCCAGCATTTT
clone_size: -
d_call: TRBD1
v_call: TRBV6-5
j_call: TRBJ1-5

cdr3_aa: CASSTDSSFFYGYTF
cdr3_nt: TGTGCCAGCTCAACCGACAGCTCCTTTTTCTATGGCTACACCTTC
clone_size: -
d_call: -
v_call: TRBV18
j_call: TRBJ1-2

cdr3_aa: CATSDLDQGRDEQFF
cdr3_nt: TGTGCCACCAGTGATTTAGATCAGGGGCGGGATGAGCAGTTCTTC
clone_size: once
d_call: -
v_call: TRBV24-1
j_call: TRBJ2-1

cdr3_aa: CASSFSRDSGNTIYF
cdr3_nt: TGCGCCAGCAGCTTCTCCAGGGACTCTGGAAACACCATATATTTT
clone_size: -
d_call: -
v_call: TRBV5-1
j_call: TRBJ1-3

cdr3_aa: CASSLTGLATGELFF
cdr3_nt: TGTGCCAGCAGTCTCACCGGACTAGCAACAGGGGAGCTGTTTTTT
clone_size: -
d_call: TRBD2
v_call: TRBV6-6
j_call: TRBJ2-2